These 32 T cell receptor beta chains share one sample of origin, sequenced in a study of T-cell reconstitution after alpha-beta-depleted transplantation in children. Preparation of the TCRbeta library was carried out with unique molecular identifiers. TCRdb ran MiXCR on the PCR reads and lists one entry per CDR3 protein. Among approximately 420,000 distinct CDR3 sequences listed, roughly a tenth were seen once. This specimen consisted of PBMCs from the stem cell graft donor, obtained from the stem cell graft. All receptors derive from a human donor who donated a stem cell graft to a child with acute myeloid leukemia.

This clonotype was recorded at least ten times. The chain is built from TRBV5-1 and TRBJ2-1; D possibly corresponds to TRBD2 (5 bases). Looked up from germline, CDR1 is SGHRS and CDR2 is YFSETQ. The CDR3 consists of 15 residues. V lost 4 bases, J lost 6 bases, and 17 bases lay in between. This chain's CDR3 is CASSDGPRTGNEQFF. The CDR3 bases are TGCGCCAGCAGCGATGGGCCGCGGACTGGCAATGAGCAGTTCTTC.

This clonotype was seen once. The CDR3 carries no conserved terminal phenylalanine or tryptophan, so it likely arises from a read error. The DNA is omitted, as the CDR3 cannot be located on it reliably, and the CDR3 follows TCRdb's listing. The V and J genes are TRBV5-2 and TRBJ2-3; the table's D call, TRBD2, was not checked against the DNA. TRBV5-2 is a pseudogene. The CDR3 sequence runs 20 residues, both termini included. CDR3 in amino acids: CAMSLGRGGRARRNTDTQYS.

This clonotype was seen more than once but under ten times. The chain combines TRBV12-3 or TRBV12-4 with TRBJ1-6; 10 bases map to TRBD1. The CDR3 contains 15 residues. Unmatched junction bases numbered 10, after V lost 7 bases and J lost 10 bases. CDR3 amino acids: CASTRIGTGVSPLHF. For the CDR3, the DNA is TGTGCCAGCACCCGCATTGGGACAGGGGTGTCACCCCTCCACTTT.

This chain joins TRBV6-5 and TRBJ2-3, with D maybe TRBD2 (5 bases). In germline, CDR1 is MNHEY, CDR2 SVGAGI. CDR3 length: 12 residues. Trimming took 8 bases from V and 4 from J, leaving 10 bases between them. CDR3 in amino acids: CASGVASDTQYF. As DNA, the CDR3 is TGTGCCAGCGGGGTAGCGTCAGATACGCAGTATTTT.

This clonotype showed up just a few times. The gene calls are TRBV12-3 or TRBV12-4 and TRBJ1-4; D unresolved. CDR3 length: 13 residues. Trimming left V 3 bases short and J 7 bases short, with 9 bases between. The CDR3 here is CASSLGPSEKLFF. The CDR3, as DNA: TGTGCCAGCAGTTTGGGTCCGAGTGAAAAACTGTTTTTT.

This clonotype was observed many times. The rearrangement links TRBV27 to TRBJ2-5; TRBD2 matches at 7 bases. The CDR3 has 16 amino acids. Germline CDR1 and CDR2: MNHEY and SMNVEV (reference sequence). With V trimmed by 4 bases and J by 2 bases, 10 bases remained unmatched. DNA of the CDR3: TGTGCCAGCAGTTCCCGGGGTAGCGGGTTTCAAGAGACCCAGTACTTC. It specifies CASSSRGSGFQETQYF.

The CDR3 sequence is CASSTRDRGADTQYF. The CDR3 DNA sequence: TGTGCCAGCAGCACCCGGGACAGGGGTGCAGATACGCAGTATTTT. The chain has TRBV3-1 and TRBJ2-3, with TRBD1 identical over 10 bases. The V segment lost 5 bases and the J segment 4 bases; nucleotides outside the gene matches: 6. This CDR3 spans 15 amino acids. CDR1 is LGHDT, CDR2 YNNKEL, per germline (reference sequence).

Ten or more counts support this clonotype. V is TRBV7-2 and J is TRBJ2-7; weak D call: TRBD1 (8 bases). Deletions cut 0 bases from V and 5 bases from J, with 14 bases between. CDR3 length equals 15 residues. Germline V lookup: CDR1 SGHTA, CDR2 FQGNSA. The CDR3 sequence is CASSLALTGGDEQYF. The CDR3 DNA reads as TGTGCCAGCAGCTTAGCGCTAACAGGGGGGGACGAGCAGTACTTC.

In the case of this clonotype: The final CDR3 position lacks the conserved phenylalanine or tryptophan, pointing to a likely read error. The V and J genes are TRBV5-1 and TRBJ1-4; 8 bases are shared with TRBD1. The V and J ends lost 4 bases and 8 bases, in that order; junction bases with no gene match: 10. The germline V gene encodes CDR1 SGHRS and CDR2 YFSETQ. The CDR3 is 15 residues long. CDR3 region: CASSTGQGGTEKLFL. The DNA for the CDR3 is TGCGCCAGCAGCACCGGACAGGGAGGGACGGAAAAACTGTTTTTG.

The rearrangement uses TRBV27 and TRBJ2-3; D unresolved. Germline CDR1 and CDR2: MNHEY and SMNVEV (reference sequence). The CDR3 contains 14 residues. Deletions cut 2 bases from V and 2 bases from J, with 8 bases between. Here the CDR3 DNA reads TGTGCCAGCAGTTTAGAGGACCACACAGATACGCAGTATTTT. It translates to CASSLEDHTDTQYF.

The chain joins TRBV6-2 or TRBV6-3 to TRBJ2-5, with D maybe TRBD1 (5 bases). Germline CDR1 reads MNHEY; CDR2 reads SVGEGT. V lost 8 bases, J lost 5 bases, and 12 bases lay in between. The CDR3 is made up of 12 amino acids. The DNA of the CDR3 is TGTGCCAGCGGTCCAGGGCGGGAGACCCAGTACTTC. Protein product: CASGPGRETQYF.

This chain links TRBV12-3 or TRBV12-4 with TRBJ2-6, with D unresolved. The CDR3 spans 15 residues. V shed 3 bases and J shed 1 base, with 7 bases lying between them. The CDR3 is CASSFGGSGANVLTF. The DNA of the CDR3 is TGTGCCAGCAGTTTTGGTGGATCTGGGGCCAACGTCCTGACTTTC.

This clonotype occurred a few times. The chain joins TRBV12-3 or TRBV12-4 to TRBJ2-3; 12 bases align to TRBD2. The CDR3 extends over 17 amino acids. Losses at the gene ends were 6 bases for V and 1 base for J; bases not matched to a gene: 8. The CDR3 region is CASRHQLAGGRTDTQYF. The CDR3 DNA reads TGTGCCAGCAGGCATCAACTAGCGGGGGGCCGCACAGATACGCAGTATTTT.

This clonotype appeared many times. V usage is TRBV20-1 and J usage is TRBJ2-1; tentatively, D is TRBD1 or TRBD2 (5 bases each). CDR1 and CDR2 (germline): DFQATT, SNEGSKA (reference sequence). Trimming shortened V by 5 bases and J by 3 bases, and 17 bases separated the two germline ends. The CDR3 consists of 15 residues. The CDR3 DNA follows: TGCAGTGCTTATTCCGGGACCCAACTCTACAATGAGCAGTTCTTC. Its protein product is CSAYSGTQLYNEQFF.

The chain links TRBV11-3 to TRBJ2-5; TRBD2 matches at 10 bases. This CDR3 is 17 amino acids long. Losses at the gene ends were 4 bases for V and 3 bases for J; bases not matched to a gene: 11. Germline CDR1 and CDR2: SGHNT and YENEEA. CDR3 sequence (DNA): TGTGCCAGCAGCTCCGTCAGGTGGCTAGCGGGGGAAGAGACCCAGTACTTC. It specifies CASSSVRWLAGEETQYF.

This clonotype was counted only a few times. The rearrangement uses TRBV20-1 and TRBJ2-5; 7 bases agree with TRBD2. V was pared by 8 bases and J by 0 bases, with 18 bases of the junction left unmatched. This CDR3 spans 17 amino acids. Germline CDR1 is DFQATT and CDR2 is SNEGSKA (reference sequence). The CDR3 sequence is CSHQRMGGDSYQETQYF. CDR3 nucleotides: TGCAGTCACCAACGCATGGGGGGGGATTCCTACCAAGAGACCCAGTACTTC.

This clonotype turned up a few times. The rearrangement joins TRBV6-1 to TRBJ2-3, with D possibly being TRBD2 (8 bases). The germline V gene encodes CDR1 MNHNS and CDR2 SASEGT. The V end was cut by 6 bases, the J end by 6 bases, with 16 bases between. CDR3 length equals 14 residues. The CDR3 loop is CASRGTAGADTQYF. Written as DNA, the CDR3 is TGTGCCAGCAGGGGGACAGCGGGGGCCGATACGCAGTATTTT.

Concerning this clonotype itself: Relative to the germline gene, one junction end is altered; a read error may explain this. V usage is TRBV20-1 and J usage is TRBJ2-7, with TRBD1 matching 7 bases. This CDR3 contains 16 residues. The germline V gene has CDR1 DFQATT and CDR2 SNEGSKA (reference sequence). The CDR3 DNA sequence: TGCAGTGCTCGTCTGGGACAGCCTCTCTCTCGCTACAAGCAGTACTTC. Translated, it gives CSARLGQPLSRYKQYF.

CDR3 protein: CASSQLAGSPYNEQFF. CDR3 bases: TGTGCCAGCAGCCAACTAGCGGGATCACCCTACAATGAGCAGTTCTTC. The chain couples TRBV7-6 to TRBJ2-1; the match to TRBD2 covers 10 bases. The CDR3 runs to 16 residues. V was pared by 5 bases and J by 2 bases, with 6 bases of the junction left unmatched. Per germline, CDR1 SGHVS and CDR2 FNYEAQ.

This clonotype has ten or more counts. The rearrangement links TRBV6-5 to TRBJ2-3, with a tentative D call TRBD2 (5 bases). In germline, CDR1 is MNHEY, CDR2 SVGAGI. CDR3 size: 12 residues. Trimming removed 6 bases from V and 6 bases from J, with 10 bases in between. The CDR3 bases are TGTGCCAGCAGCCGGGGTGGGGATACGCAGTATTTT. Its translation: CASSRGGDTQYF.

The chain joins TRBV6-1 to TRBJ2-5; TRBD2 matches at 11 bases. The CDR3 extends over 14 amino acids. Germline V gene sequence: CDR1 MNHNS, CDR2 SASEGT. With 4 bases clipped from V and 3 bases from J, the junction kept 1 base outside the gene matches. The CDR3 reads CASSAGLAEETQYF. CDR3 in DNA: TGTGCCAGCAGTGCGGGACTAGCGGAAGAGACCCAGTACTTC.

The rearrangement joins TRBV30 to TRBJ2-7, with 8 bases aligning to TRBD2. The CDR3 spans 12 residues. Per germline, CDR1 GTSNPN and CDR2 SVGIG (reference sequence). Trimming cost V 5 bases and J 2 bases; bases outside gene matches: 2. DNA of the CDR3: TGTGCCTGGTCACTAGCGGCCTACGAGCAGTACTTC. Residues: CAWSLAAYEQYF.

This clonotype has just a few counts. The CDR3: CSAREWQSTDTQYF. CDR3 DNA sequence: TGCAGTGCTAGAGAGTGGCAGAGCACAGATACGCAGTATTTT. V and J are TRBV20-1 and TRBJ2-3, with no clear D. Trimming removed 0 bases from V and 0 bases from J, with 7 bases in between. The CDR3 runs to 14 residues. Germline values: CDR1 DFQATT, CDR2 SNEGSKA (reference sequence).

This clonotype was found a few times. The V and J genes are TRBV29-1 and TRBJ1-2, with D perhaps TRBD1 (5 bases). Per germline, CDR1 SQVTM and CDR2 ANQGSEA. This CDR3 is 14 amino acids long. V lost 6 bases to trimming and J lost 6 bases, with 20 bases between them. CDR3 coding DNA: TGCAGCGTAGGACCCCGGTTAGGGACGGATGGCTACACCTTC. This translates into CSVGPRLGTDGYTF.

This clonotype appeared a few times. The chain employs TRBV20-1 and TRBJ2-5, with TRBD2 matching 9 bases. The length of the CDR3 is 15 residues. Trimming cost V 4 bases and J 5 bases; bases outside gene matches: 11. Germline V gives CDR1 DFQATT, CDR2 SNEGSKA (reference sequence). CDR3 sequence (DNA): TGCAGTGCTACCCCCGGGGTAGCGGGAGTGGAGACCCAGTACTTC. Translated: CSATPGVAGVETQYF.

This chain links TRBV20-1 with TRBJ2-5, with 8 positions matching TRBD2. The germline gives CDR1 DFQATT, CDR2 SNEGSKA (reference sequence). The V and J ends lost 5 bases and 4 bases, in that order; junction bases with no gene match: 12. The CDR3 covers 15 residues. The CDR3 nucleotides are TGCAGTGCTCCCCAGTTTGGACTAGCTAGAGAGACCCAGTACTTC. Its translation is CSAPQFGLARETQYF.

The CDR3 DNA follows: TGTGCCACCAGCAGAGGGGAGGGCTCCTACGAGCAGTACGTC. Translated: CATSRGEGSYEQYV. The J gene is TRBJ2-7, the V gene TRBV15, with 7 nucleotides matching TRBD2. V gave up 1 base and J gave up 0 bases; unmatched junction bases: 0. This CDR3 is built from 14 residues. Germline CDR1 LNHNV, CDR2 YYDKDF (reference sequence).

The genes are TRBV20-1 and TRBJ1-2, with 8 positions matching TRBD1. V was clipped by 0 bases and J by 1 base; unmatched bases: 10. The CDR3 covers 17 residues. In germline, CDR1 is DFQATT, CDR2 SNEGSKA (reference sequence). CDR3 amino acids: CSAREPATGVNNYGYTF. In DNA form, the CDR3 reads TGCAGTGCTAGAGAACCGGCGACAGGGGTCAATAACTATGGCTACACCTTC.

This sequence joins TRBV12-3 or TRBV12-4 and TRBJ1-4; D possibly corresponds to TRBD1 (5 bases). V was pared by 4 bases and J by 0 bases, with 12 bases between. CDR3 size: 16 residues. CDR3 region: CASSSGTGATNEKLFF. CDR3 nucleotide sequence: TGTGCCAGCAGTTCCGGGACCGGAGCAACTAATGAAAAACTGTTTTTT.

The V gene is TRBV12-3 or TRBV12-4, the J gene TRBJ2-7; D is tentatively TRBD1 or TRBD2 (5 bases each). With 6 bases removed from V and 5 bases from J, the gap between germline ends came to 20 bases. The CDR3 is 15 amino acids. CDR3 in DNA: TGTGCCAGCAGCCGAACCGGGACGTCACTCCACGAGCAGTACTTC. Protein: CASSRTGTSLHEQYF.

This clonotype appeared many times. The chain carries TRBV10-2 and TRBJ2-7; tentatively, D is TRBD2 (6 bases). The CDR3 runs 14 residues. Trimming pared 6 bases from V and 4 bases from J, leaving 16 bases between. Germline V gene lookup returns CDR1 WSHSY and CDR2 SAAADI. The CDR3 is CASRDPGGDYEQYV. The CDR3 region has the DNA TGCGCCAGCAGAGACCCCGGGGGTGATTACGAGCAGTACGTC.

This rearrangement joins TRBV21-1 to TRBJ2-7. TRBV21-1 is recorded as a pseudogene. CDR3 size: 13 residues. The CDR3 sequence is CASSLLGSYEQYF. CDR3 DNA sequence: TGTGCCAGCAGCCTCCTGGGGTCCTACGAGCAGTACTTC.